The rows below give T cell receptor beta chains drawn from one sample of a study of blood T cell repertoires in COVID-19. Generated by immunoSEQ multiplex PCR, the TCRdb table keeps only in-frame clones and is missing some. This repertoire shows approximately 60,000 clones, 60% to 85% found once; its top ten account for approximately 20%. Material for sequencing was peripheral blood. All receptors come from a man aged 50-59 years with active or convalescent COVID-19. Both conserved end residues are part of each CDR3.

j_gene: TRBJ1-4
v_gene: TRBV3-1/TRBV3-2
CDR3aa: CASSQGQEKLFF

j_gene: TRBJ1-6
v_gene: TRBV27
CDR3aa: CARWTLTENSPLHF

j_gene: TRBJ1-4
v_gene: TRBV7-3
CDR3aa: CASPTVGGGDEKLFF

j_gene: TRBJ1-4
v_gene: TRBV7-9
CDR3aa: CASRDRGHREKLFF

j_gene: TRBJ2-2
v_gene: TRBV7-9
CDR3aa: CASSLNDRGNTGELFF

j_gene: TRBJ2-1
v_gene: TRBV7-3
CDR3aa: CASSPNRGSYNEQFF

j_gene: TRBJ2-3
v_gene: TRBV3-1/TRBV3-2
CDR3aa: CASSPERGTDTQYF

j_gene: TRBJ2-5
v_gene: TRBV19
CDR3aa: CASRDITKETQYF

j_gene: TRBJ2-7
v_gene: TRBV2
CDR3aa: CASRYSISYEQYF

j_gene: TRBJ1-5
v_gene: TRBV6-5
CDR3aa: CASSTGSDQPQHF

j_gene: TRBJ1-1
v_gene: TRBV5-1
CDR3aa: CASSSQPIGSAQDEAFF

j_gene: TRBJ1-3
v_gene: TRBV6-1
CDR3aa: CASSDVFGNTIYF

j_gene: TRBJ2-7
v_gene: TRBV6-5
CDR3aa: CAARLGQDYEQYF

j_gene: TRBJ2-2
v_gene: TRBV7-2
CDR3aa: CASRREGPGELFF

j_gene: TRBJ2-5
v_gene: TRBV11-2
CDR3aa: CASTSSTSGEIQMAQYF

j_gene: TRBJ2-1
v_gene: TRBV5-6
CDR3aa: CASSLVSGLTLGNEQFF

j_gene: TRBJ1-2
v_gene: TRBV5-1
CDR3aa: CASSGVANYGYTF

j_gene: TRBJ2-5
v_gene: TRBV4-2
CDR3aa: CASSQDDLGVQETQYF

j_gene: TRBJ1-1
v_gene: TRBV7-2
CDR3aa: CASIPTRTATEAFF

j_gene: TRBJ2-7
v_gene: TRBV12-5
CDR3aa: CASGLGPGLAYEQYF

j_gene: TRBJ2-5
v_gene: TRBV9
CDR3aa: CASSVGKGGEEETQYF

j_gene: TRBJ1-1
v_gene: TRBV7-6
CDR3aa: CASSSQGQGTEAFF

j_gene: TRBJ1-4
v_gene: TRBV7-6
CDR3aa: CASSLGGANEKLFF

j_gene: TRBJ1-2
v_gene: TRBV19
CDR3aa: CAATGQGIHGYTF

j_gene: TRBJ2-5
v_gene: TRBV5-6
CDR3aa: CASSFGKAGEETQYF

j_gene: TRBJ2-1
v_gene: TRBV11-2
CDR3aa: CASSFSGGTNEQFF

j_gene: TRBJ2-1
v_gene: TRBV5-1
CDR3aa: CASSLAGGTIYNEQFF

j_gene: TRBJ2-7
v_gene: TRBV19
CDR3aa: CASSMVRDYNYEQYF

j_gene: TRBJ2-3
v_gene: TRBV7-3
CDR3aa: CASSSGSGGWDTQYF

j_gene: TRBJ2-5
v_gene: TRBV21-1
CDR3aa: CASSKASRDRVRETQYF

j_gene: TRBJ2-5
v_gene: TRBV6-5
CDR3aa: CASTTGGRETQYF

j_gene: TRBJ2-5
v_gene: TRBV4-2
CDR3aa: CASSQVGFRETQYF

j_gene: TRBJ1-4
v_gene: TRBV4-1
CDR3aa: CASSKQDRSEKLFF

j_gene: TRBJ2-7
v_gene: TRBV2
CDR3aa: CAISLGESYEQYF

j_gene: TRBJ1-2
v_gene: TRBV24-1
CDR3aa: CATSDGQGRGGYTF

j_gene: TRBJ2-1
v_gene: TRBV10-1
CDR3aa: CASSATTAGGGDEQFF

j_gene: TRBJ2-3
v_gene: TRBV9
CDR3aa: CASSVGAGTDTQYF

j_gene: TRBJ2-1
v_gene: TRBV15
CDR3aa: CATSRAKHTEQFF

j_gene: TRBJ2-3
v_gene: TRBV10-3
CDR3aa: CAIRTSSGGPSTDTQYF

j_gene: TRBJ2-2
v_gene: TRBV7-2
CDR3aa: CASSHSIANTGELFF

j_gene: TRBJ2-1
v_gene: TRBV5-1
CDR3aa: CASSLGGSAYNEQFF

j_gene: TRBJ2-2
v_gene: TRBV7-9
CDR3aa: CASSPWTTGTASTGELFF

j_gene: TRBJ1-1
v_gene: TRBV29-1
CDR3aa: CSAQTGGTEAFF

j_gene: TRBJ1-2
v_gene: TRBV6-5
CDR3aa: CASSPGGPSTGYTF

j_gene: TRBJ1-5
v_gene: TRBV4-1
CDR3aa: CASSQPDGGSSNQPQHF

j_gene: TRBJ1-1
v_gene: TRBV30
CDR3aa: CAWSVDSGTEAFF

j_gene: TRBJ2-1
v_gene: TRBV15
CDR3aa: CATSRERRAYNEQFF

j_gene: TRBJ2-5
v_gene: TRBV7-3
CDR3aa: CASSSDGGARRTQYF

j_gene: TRBJ2-3
v_gene: TRBV5-5
CDR3aa: CASSPGTDTQYF

j_gene: TRBJ2-5
v_gene: TRBV4-2
CDR3aa: CASSQGVAGGPEETQYF